This TCR beta chain was documented in a study of T-cell memory formation after mild COVID-19. Broader study findings: The study found balanced CD4/CD8 in clones contracting day 15 to 85 and a CD4+ lean in later expanders. Second-wave clones reaching peak frequency on day 37 lacked confirmed SARS-CoV-2 specificity. Pre-infection memory held some responding clones, suggesting pre-existing cross-reactive T cells responded.

The CDR3 is made up of 14 amino acids. Trimming removed 6 bases from V and 6 bases from J, with 15 bases in between. 5'RACE with constant-segment primers built TCRalpha and TCRbeta cDNA libraries with UMIs. Each CDR3 protein gets one entry after TCRdb re-called the 5' RACE reads with MiXCR. The sample comprises around 430,000 distinct CDR3 sequences, 15% to 20% of which are singletons, and about a fifth rests with the top ten. This clonotype was seen a single time. What it binds is not known. The specimen was PBMCs or a T cell subset sorted from them (not recorded which). The chain employs TRBV12-3 or TRBV12-4 and TRBJ1-5; weak D call: TRBD1 (5 bases). The sequence was obtained from a man aged 18 to 30 who had mild COVID-19 (a few samples of this study predate the infection). Cell type and time point are not known. As DNA, the CDR3 is TGTGCCAGCAGCCGCAGGGATGGAATTCAGCCCCAGCATTTT. This sequence encodes CASSRRDGIQPQHF.